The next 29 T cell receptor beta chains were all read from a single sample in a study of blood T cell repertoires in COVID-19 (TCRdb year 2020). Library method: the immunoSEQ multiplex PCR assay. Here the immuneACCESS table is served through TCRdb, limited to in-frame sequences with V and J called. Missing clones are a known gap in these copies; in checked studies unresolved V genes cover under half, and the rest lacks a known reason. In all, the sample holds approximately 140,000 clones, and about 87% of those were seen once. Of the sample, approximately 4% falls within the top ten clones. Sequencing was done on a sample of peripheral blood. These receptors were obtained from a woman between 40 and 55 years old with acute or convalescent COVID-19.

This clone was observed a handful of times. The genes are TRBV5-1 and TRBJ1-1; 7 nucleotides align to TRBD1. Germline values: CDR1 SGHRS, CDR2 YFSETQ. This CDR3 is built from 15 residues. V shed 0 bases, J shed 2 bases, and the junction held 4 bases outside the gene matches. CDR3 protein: CASSLGRGINTEAFF. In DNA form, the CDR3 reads TGCGCCAGCAGCTTGGGCAGGGGGATTAACACTGAAGCTTTCTTT. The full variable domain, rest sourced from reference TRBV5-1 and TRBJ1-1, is KAGVTQTPRYLIKTRGQQVTLSCSPISGHRSVSWYQQTPGQGLQFLFEYFSETQRNKGNFPGRFSGRQFSNSRSEMNVSTLELGDSALYLCASSLGRGINTEAFFGQGTRLTVV.

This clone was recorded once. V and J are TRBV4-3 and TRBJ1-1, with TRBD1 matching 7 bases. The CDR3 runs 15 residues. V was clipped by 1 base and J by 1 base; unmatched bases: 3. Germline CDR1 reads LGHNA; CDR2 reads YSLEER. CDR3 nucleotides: TGCGCCAGCAGCCAAGCGGGACAGAAGAACACTGAAGCTTTCTTT. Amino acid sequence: CASSQAGQKNTEAFF.

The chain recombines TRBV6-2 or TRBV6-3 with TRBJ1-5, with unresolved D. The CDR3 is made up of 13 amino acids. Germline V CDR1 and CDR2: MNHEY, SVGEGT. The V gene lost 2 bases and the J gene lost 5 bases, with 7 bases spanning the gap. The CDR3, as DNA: TGTGCCAGCAGTTACACGAGGGATCAGCCCCAGCATTTT. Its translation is CASSYTRDQPQHF.

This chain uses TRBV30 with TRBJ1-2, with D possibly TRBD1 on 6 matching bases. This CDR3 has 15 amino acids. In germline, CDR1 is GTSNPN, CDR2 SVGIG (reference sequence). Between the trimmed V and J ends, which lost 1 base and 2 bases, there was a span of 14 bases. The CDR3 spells CAWSGGGRGNYGYTF. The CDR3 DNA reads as TGTGCCTGGAGTGGGGGCGGCAGGGGAAACTATGGCTACACCTTC.

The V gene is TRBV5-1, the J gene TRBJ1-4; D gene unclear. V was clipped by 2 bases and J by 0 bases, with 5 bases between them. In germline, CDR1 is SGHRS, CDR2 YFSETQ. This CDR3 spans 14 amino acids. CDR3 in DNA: TGCGCCAGCAGCTTTTCAGCAACTAATGAAAAACTGTTTTTT. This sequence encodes CASSFSATNEKLFF.

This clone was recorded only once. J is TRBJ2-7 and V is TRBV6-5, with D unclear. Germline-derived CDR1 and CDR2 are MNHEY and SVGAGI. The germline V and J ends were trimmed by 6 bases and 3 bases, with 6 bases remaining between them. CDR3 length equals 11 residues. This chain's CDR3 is CASRSLYEQYF. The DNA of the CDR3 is TGTGCCAGCAGGTCCCTCTACGAGCAGTACTTC.

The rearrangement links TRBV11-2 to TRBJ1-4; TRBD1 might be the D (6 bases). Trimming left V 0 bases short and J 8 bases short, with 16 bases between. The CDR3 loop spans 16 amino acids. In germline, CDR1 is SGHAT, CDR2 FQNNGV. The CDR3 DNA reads TGTGCCAGCAGCTTAGACCAGACAGGAGCGAGGGAAAAACTGTTTTTT. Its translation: CASSLDQTGAREKLFF.

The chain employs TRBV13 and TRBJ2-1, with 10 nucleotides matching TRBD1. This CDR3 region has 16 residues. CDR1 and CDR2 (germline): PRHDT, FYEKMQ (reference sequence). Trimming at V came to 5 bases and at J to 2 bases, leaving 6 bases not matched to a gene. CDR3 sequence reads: CASSRDRGGTYNEQFF. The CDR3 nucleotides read TGTGCCAGCAGCCGGGACAGGGGAGGAACCTACAATGAGCAGTTCTTC.

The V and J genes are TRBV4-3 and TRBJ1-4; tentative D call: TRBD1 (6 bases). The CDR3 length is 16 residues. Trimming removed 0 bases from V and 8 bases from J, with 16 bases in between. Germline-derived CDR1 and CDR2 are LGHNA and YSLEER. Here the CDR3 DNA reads TGCGCCAGCAGCCAAGAGGAGCTACAGGGAGAAGAAAAACTGTTTTTT. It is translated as CASSQEELQGEEKLFF.

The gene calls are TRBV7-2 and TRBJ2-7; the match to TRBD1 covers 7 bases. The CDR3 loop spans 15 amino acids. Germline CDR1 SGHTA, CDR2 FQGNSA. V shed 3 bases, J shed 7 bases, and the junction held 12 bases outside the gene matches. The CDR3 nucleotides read TGTGCCAGCAGCTTGATCGAGGGGGCGGCTATGGAGCAGTACTTC. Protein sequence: CASSLIEGAAMEQYF.

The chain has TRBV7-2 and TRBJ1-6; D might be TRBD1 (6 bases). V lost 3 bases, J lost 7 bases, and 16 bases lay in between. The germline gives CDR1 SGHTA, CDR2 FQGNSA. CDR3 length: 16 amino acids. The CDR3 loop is CASSLTQGGRNSPLHF. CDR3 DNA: TGTGCCAGCAGCTTGACACAGGGTGGTAGGAATTCACCCCTCCACTTT.

The CDR3 protein is CASSLGGFHTEAFF. The CDR3 DNA is TGTGCCAGTAGCCTAGGAGGGTTTCACACTGAAGCTTTCTTT. J is TRBJ1-1 and V is TRBV19; no clear D. V was clipped by 6 bases and J by 3 bases, with 14 bases between them. Germline V gene data show CDR1 as LNHDA and CDR2 as SQIVND (reference sequence). The CDR3 is made up of 14 amino acids.

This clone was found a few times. The CDR3 here is CASSEGTDRTNTEAFF. The CDR3 nucleotides are TGTGCCAGCAGCGAGGGGACGGACAGGACGAACACTGAAGCTTTCTTT. J is TRBJ1-1 and V is TRBV9, with 7 bases identical to TRBD1. Looked up from germline, CDR1 is SGDLS and CDR2 is YYNGEE. The V and J ends lost 3 bases and 1 base, in that order; junction bases with no gene match: 9. The CDR3 runs to 16 residues. The full variable domain, rest sourced from reference TRBV9 and TRBJ1-1, is DSGVTQTPKHLITATGQRVTLRCSPRSGDLSVYWYQQSLDQGLQFLIQYYNGEERAKGNILERFSAQQFPDLHSELNLSSLELGDSALYFCASSEGTDRTNTEAFFGQGTRLTVV.

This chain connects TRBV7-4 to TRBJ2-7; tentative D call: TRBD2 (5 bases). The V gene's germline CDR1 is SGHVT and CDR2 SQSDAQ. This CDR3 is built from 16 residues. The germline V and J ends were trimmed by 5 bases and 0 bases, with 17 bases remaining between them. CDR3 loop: CASSDRGAVSSYEQYF. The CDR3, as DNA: TGTGCCAGCAGCGACCGGGGTGCGGTGAGCTCCTACGAGCAGTACTTC.

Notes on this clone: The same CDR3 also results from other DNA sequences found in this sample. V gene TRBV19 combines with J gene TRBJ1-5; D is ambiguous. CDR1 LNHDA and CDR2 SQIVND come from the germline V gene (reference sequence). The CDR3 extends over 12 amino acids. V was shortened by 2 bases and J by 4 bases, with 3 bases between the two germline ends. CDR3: CASSIPNQPQHF. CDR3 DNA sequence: TGTGCCAGTAGTATACCGAATCAGCCCCAGCATTTT.

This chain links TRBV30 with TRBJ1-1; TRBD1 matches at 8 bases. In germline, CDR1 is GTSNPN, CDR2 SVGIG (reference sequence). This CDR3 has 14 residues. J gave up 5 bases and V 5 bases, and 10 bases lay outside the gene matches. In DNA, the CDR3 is TGTGCCTGGCAGAAGGACAGGGCAAAAACTGAAGCTTTCTTT. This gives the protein CAWQKDRAKTEAFF.

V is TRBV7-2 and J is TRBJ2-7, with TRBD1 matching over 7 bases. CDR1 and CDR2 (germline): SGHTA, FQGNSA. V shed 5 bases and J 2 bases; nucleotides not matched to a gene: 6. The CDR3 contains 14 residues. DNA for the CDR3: TGTGCCAGCAGCCCTCCGGGACAGCCCTACGAGCAGTACTTC. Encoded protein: CASSPPGQPYEQYF.

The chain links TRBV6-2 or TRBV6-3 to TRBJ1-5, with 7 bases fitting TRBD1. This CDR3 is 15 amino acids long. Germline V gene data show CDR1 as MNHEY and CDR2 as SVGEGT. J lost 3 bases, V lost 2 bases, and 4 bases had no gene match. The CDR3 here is CASSYPTGANQPQHF. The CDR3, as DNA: TGTGCCAGCAGTTACCCAACAGGGGCCAATCAGCCCCAGCATTTT.

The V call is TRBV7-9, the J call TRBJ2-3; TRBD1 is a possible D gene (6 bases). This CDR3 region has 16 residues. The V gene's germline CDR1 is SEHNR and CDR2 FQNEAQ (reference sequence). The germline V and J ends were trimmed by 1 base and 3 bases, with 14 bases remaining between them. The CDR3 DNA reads TGTGCCAGCAGCTTAGGGACAGAGTTGGTGACAGATACGCAGTATTTT. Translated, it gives CASSLGTELVTDTQYF.

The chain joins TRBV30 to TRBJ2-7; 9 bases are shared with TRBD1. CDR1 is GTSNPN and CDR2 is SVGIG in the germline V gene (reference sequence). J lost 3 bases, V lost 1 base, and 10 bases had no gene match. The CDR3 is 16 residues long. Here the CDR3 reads CAWSDKQGALDYEQYF. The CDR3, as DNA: TGTGCCTGGAGTGACAAACAGGGGGCCTTAGACTACGAGCAGTACTTC.

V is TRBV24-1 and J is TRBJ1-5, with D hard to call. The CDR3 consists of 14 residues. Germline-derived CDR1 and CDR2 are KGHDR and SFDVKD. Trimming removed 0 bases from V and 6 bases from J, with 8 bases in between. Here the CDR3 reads CATSDLGEGQPQHF. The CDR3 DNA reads TGTGCCACCAGTGATTTGGGGGAGGGTCAGCCCCAGCATTTT.

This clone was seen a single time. CDR3 nucleotide sequence: TGTGCCAGCAGCTTGGAGGGACTCTATGGCTACACCTTC. This gives the protein CASSLEGLYGYTF. The chain joins TRBV5-6 to TRBJ1-2; TRBD1 might be the D (5 bases). The germline V gene encodes CDR1 SGHDT and CDR2 YYEEEE. Trimming pared 0 bases from V and 4 bases from J, leaving 7 bases between. CDR3 length: 13 amino acids. Variable domain in full (rest from reference TRBV5-6 and TRBJ1-2): DAGVTQSPTHLIKTRGQQVTLRCSPKSGHDTVSWYQQALGQGPQFIFQYYEEEERQRGNFPDRFSGHQFPNYSSELNVNALLLGDSALYLCASSLEGLYGYTFGSGTRLTVV.

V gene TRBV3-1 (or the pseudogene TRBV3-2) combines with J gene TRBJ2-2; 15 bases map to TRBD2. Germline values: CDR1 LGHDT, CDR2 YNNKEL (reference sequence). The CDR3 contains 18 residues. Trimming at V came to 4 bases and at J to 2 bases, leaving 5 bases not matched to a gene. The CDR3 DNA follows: TGTGCCAGCAGCCGCGGACTAGCGGGGGGGCCAAACACCGGGGAGCTGTTTTTT. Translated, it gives CASSRGLAGGPNTGELFF.

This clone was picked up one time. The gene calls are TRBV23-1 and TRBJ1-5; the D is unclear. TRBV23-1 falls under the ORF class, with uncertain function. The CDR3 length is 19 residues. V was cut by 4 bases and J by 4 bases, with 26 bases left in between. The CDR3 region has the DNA TGCGCCAGCAGTCTGGCTCGGCCAGGTCACCCCGGCACTAATCAGCCCCAGCATTTT. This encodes CASSLARPGHPGTNQPQHF.

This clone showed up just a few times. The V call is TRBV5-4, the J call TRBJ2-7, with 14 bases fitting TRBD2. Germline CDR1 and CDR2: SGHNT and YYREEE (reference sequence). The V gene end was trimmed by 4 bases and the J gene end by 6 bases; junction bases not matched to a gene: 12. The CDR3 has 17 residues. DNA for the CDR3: TGTGCCAGCAGCCCGTCCGGGACTAGCGGGAGCTTTAGCGAGCAGTACTTC. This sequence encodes CASSPSGTSGSFSEQYF.

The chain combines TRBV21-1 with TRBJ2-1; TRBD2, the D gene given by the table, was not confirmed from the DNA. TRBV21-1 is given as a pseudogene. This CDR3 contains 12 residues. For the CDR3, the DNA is TGTGCCAGCAGCATAGCGGGAGTGGGGCAGTTCTTC. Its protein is CASSIAGVGQFF.

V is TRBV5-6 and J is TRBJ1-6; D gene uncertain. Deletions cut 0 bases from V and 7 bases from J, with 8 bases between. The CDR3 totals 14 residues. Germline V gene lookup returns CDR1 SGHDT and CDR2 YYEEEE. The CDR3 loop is CASSLESGNSPLHF. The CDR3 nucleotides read TGTGCCAGCAGCTTGGAGTCAGGCAATTCACCCCTCCACTTT.

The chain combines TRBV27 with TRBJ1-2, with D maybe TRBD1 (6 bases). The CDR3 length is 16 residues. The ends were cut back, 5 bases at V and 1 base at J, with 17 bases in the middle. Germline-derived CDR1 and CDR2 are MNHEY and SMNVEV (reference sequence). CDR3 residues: CASSPLEGVVNYGYTF. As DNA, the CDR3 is TGTGCCAGCAGTCCCCTTGAGGGGGTGGTTAACTATGGCTACACCTTC.

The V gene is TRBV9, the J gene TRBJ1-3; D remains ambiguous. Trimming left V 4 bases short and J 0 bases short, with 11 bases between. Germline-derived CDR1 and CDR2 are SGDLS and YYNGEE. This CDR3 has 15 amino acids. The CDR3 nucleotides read TGTGCCAGCAGCTTTGGACTGTCCTCTGGAAACACCATATATTTT. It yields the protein CASSFGLSSGNTIYF.